This TCR beta chain was recorded in a study of beta chain features in type 1 diabetes. The CDR3 has 15 residues. Germline V gene sequence: CDR1 LGHNA, CDR2 YNFKEQ. V was clipped by 4 bases and J by 2 bases, with 13 bases between them. What was sequenced were expressed TCRB transcripts, since all of the isolated RNA had been reverse transcribed. Generated by immunoSEQ multiplex PCR, the TCRdb table keeps only in-frame clones and is missing some. Counted here are about half a million clones, roughly an eighth occurring once; the ten biggest clones make up over 0.04%. Naive, central memory, regulatory and stem cell-like memory cells within the CD4+ compartment were sorted using CD45RO/CCR7/CD25/CD127/CD95/CD27.

Input material: naive CD4+ T cells from blood. The chain carries TRBV4-2 and TRBJ2-3, with D possibly matching TRBD2 (5 bases). The receptor was derived from a young woman in good health. CDR3 sequence reads: CASSRATGYTDTQYF. For the CDR3, the DNA is TGTGCCAGCAGCCGAGCGACGGGGTACACAGATACGCAGTATTTT.